This T cell receptor (beta chain) was identified during a study of blood T cells in healthy people across ages. A J-beta primer mix and a sample-barcoded 5' primer were used in a second PCR of about 6 to 12 cycles. MiXCR, run by TCRdb on the 5' RACE reads, gives a single entry per CDR3 protein. The table has around 1,500,000 distinct CDR3 sequences, about 28% seen once; the top ten hold more than 6%. General study points: Estimates of diversity drawn from one million T cells were considered underestimates.

Deletions cut 3 bases from V and 3 bases from J, with 15 bases between. Germline CDR1 and CDR2: MGHDK and SYGVNS. The CDR3 has 15 amino acids. Worth noting for this clonotype: The antigen is unknown.

Extractions gave at least 5 micrograms of total RNA per sample. The chain employs TRBV25-1 and TRBJ2-7, with D perhaps matching TRBD2 (6 bases). The sample was blood. The clonotype originates from a woman in her 30s in good health. CDR3 residues: CASSEAGPTNYEQYF. CDR3 bases: TGTGCCAGCAGTGAGGCGGGGCCGACGAACTACGAGCAGTACTTC.